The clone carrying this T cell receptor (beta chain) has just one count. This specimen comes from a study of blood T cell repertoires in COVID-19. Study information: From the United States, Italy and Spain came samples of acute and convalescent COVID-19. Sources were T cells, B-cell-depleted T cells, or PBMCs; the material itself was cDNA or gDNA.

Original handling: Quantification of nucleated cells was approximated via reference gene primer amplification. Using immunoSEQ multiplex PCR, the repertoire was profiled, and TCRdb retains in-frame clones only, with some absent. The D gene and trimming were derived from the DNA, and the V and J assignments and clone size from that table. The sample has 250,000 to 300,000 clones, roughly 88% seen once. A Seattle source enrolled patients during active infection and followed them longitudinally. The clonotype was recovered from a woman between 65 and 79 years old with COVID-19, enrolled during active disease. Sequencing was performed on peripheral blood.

CDR3 loop: CASSLGFSYTGELFF. The DNA for the CDR3 is TGTGCCAGCAGCTTAGGGTTCAGTTACACCGGGGAGCTGTTTTTT. The rearrangement uses TRBV11-3 and TRBJ2-2, with unresolved D. The CDR3 consists of 15 residues. The germline V gene encodes CDR1 SGHNT and CDR2 YENEEA. V shed 1 base and J shed 3 bases, with 9 bases lying between them.